This record looks at one T cell receptor beta chain sequence and its context. The protocol was immunoSEQ multiplex PCR, while the TCRdb copy is restricted to in-frame clones and leaves out a portion. The sample shows about 140,000 clones, roughly four fifths of them seen only once. Trimming removed 8 bases from V and 3 bases from J; junction bases left unmatched: 4. Germline CDR1 is KGHSH and CDR2 is LQKENI. This CDR3 spans 13 amino acids. The sample belongs to a study of blood T cell repertoires in COVID-19. The sequence derives from a woman of 80 years or more in a cohort sampled during active or convalescent COVID-19. What was sequenced was peripheral blood. The V call is TRBV18, the J call TRBJ1-5; 7 bases are a match to TRBD1. DNA of the CDR3: TGTGCCAGCCGACAGGGCCTCAATCAGCCCCAGCATTTT. Translation gives CASRQGLNQPQHF.